This TCR beta chain was captured by sequencing in a study of T-cell memory formation after mild COVID-19. The overall study: Largely donor-specific TCR clusters were found.

This CDR3 is built from 14 residues. CDR1 and CDR2 from the germline V gene are SGHRS and YFSETQ. V shed 3 bases and J 5 bases; nucleotides not matched to a gene: 4. TCRdb called the 5' RACE reads again in MiXCR, with one record for every CDR3 protein. Counted here are roughly 200,000 distinct CDR3 sequences, 9.5% to 10% occurring once; the ten biggest clones make up 3% to 4%. This clonotype was detected only a few times. V is TRBV5-1 and J is TRBJ1-4; 7 bases map to TRBD1. Sequencing was performed on PBMCs or a T cell subset sorted from them (not recorded which). The clonotype was recovered from a man aged 18 to 29 who had mild COVID-19 (a few samples of this study predate the infection). Cell type and time point are not known. The CDR3 protein is CASSSQGQNEKLFF. The CDR3, as DNA: TGCGCCAGCAGCTCCCAGGGACAGAATGAAAAACTGTTTTTT.